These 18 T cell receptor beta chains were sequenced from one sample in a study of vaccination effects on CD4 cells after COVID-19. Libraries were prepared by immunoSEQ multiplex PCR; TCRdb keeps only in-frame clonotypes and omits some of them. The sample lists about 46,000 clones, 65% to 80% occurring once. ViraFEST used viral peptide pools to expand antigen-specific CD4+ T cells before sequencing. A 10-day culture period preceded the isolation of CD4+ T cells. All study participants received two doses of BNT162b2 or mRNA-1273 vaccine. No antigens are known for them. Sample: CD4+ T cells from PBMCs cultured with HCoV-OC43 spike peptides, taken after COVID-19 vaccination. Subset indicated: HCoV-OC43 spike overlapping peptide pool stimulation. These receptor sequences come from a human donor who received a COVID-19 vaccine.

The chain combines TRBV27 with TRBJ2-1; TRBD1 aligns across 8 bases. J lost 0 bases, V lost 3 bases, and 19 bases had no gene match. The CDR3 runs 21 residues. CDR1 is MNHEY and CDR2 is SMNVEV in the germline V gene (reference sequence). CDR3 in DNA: TGTGCCAGCAGTTTCGTACTTCAGGACAGGGTGTATACCTTCTCCTACAATGAGCAGTTCTTC. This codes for CASSFVLQDRVYTFSYNEQFF.

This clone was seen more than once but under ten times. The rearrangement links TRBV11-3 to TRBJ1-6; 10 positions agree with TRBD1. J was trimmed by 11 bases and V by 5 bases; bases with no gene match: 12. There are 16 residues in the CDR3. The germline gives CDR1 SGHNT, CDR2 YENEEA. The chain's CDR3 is CASSVRDRGFPAPLHF. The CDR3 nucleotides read TGTGCCAGCAGCGTCCGGGACAGGGGATTTCCGGCACCCCTCCACTTT.

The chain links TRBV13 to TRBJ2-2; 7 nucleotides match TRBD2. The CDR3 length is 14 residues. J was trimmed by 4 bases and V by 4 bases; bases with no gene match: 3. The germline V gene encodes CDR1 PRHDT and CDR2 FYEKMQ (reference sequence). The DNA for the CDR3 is TGTGCCAGCAGCTCGGGGGGAGGCACCGGGGAGCTGTTTTTT. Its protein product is CASSSGGGTGELFF.

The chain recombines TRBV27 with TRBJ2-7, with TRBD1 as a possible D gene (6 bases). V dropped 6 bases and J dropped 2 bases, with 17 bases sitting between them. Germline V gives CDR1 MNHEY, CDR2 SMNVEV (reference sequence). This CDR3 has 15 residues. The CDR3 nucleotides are TGTGCCAGCAGACCCATCGGACAGAGGACCTACGAGCAGTACTTC. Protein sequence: CASRPIGQRTYEQYF.

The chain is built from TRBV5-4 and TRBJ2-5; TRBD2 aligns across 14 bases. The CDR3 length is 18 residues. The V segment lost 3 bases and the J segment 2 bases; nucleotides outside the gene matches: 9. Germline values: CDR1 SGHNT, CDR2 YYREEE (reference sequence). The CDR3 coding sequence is TGTGCCAGCAGCTCCCGACTAGCGGGGGGGCGTGTTCAAGAGACCCAGTACTTC. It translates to CASSSRLAGGRVQETQYF.

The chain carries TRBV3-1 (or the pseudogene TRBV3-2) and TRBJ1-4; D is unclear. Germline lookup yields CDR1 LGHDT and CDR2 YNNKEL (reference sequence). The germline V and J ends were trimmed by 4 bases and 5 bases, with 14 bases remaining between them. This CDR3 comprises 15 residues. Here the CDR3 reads CASSRADTFNEKLFF. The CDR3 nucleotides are TGTGCCAGCAGCCGGGCTGACACCTTCAATGAAAAACTGTTTTTT.

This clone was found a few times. The CDR3: CASTSRRTGTGLGTEAFF. The DNA of the CDR3 is TGTGCCAGTACATCTCGTCGGACAGGGACAGGGCTGGGCACTGAAGCTTTCTTT. The genes are TRBV19 and TRBJ1-1, with 9 bases lining up with TRBD1. Per the germline V gene, CDR1 is LNHDA and CDR2 is SQIVND (reference sequence). This CDR3 contains 18 residues. Trimming cost V 7 bases and J 4 bases; bases outside gene matches: 19.

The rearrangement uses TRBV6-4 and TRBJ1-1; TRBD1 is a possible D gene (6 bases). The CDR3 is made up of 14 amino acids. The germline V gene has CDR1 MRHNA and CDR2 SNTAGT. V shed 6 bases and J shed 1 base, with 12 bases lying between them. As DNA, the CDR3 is TGTGCCAGCAGCTGGACAGCCGAGAACACTGAAGCTTTCTTT. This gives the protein CASSWTAENTEAFF.

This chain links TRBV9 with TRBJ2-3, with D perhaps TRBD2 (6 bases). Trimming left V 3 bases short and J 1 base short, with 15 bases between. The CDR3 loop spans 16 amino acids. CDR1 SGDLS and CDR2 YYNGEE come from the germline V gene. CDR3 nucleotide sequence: TGTGCCAGCAGCGCCCGACTAGTGAGGGGCACAGATACGCAGTATTTT. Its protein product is CASSARLVRGTDTQYF.

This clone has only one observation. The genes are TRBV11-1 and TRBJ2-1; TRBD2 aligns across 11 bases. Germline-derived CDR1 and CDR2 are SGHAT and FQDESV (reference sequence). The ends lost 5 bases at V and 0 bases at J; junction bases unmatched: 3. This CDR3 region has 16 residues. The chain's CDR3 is CASSPGLAGSYNEQFF. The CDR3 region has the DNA TGTGCCAGCAGCCCAGGACTAGCGGGCTCCTACAATGAGCAGTTCTTC. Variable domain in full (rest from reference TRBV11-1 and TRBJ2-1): EAEVAQSPRYKITEKSQAVAFWCDPISGHATLYWYRQILGQGPELLVQFQDESVVDDSQLPKDRFSAERLKGVDSTLKIQPAELGDSAMYLCASSPGLAGSYNEQFFGPGTRLTVL.

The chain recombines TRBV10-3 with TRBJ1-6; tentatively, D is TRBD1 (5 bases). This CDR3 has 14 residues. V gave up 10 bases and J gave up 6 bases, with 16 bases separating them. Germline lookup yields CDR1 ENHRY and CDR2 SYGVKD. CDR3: CATLEQDFNSPLHF. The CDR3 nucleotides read TGTGCCACCCTCGAACAGGACTTTAATTCACCCCTCCACTTT.

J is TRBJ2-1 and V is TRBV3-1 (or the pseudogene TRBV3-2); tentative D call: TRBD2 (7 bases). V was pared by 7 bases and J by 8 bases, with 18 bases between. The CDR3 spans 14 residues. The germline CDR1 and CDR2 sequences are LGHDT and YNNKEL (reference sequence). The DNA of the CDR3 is TGTGCCAGCAATAAGCAATCGGGGGGCTATGAGCAGTTCTTC. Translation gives CASNKQSGGYEQFF.

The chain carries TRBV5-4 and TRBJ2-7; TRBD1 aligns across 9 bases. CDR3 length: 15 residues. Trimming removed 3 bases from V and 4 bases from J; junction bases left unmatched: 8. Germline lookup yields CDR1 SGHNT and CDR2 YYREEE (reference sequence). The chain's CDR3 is CASSSGTGMPYEQYF. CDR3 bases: TGTGCCAGCAGCTCCGGGACAGGGATGCCTTACGAGCAGTACTTC.

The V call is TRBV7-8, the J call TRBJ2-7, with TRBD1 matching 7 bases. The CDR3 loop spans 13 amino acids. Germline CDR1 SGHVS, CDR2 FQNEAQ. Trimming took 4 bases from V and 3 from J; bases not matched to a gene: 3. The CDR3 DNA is TGTGCCAGCAGCTACCGGGACAGCTACGAGCAGTACTTC. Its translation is CASSYRDSYEQYF.

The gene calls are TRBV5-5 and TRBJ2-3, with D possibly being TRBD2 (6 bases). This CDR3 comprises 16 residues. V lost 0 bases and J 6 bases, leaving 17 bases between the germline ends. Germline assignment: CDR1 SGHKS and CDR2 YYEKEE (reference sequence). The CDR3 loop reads CASSLVAGINADTQYF. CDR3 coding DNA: TGTGCCAGCAGCTTGGTGGCGGGAATAAATGCGGATACGCAGTATTTT.

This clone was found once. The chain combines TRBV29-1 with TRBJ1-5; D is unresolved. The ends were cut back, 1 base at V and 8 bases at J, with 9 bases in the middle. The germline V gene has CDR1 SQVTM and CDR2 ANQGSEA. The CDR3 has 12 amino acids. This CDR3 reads CSVEAPGEPQHF. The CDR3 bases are TGCAGCGTTGAAGCTCCCGGAGAGCCCCAGCATTTT.

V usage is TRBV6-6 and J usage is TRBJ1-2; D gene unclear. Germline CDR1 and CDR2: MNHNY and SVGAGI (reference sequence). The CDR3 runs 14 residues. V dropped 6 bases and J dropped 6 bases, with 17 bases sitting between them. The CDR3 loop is CASRPRTEDHGYTF. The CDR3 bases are TGTGCCAGCAGGCCCCGCACAGAAGACCATGGCTACACCTTC.

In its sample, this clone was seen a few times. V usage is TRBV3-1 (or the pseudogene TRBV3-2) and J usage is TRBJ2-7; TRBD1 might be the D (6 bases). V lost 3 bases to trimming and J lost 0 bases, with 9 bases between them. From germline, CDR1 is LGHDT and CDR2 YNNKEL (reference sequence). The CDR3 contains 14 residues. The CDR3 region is CASSQTGGSYEQYF. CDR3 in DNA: TGTGCCAGCAGCCAGACAGGCGGCTCCTACGAGCAGTACTTC.